The 11 T cell receptor beta chains listed next were all sequenced from one sample in a study of shared clonotypes between healthy human individuals. Produced via immunoSEQ multiplex PCR; TCRdb's table is partial and in-frame only. The sample lists more than 1 million clones, 70% to 80% occurring once. Sequencing input: memory CD4+ T cells from PBMCs. Subset described: CD45RA-negative fraction. These receptors originate from a man aged 18 to 30 in good health. Some clones in this sample may be carry-over from other donors' samples.

V and J are TRBV14 and TRBJ1-1; D gene uncertain. Per germline, CDR1 SGHDN and CDR2 FVKESK. The CDR3 contains 14 residues. V lost 0 bases and J lost 8, with 13 bases in between. The CDR3 sequence is CASSQDRVNGEAFF. The CDR3 DNA reads as TGTGCCAGCAGCCAAGATCGGGTCAACGGGGAAGCTTTCTTT.

This chain uses TRBV2 with TRBJ2-1; possibly TRBD2 for D (6 bases). Germline assignment: CDR1 SNHLY and CDR2 FYNNEI. Trimming shortened V by 7 bases and J by 10 bases, and 20 bases separated the two germline ends. This CDR3 region has 14 residues. The CDR3 region has the DNA TGTGCCAGCACCAGGGAGACTAGTTTGGGGGAGCAGTTCTTC. This encodes CASTRETSLGEQFF.

The chain recombines TRBV28 with TRBJ2-1; tentatively, D is TRBD1 or TRBD2 (5 bases each). The CDR3 consists of 16 residues. Germline CDR1 reads MDHEN; CDR2 reads SYDVKM. Deletions cut 7 bases from V and 0 bases from J, with 16 bases between. CDR3 amino acids: CASTHSGGSSYNEQFF. The CDR3, as DNA: TGTGCCAGCACCCATAGTGGGGGAAGCTCCTACAATGAGCAGTTCTTC.

The chain combines TRBV5-1 with TRBJ2-7; D gene ambiguous. Germline V gene sequence: CDR1 SGHRS, CDR2 YFSETQ. Trimming removed 4 bases at V and 4 bases at J, with 21 bases between. The CDR3 is 16 amino acids. The CDR3, as DNA: TGCGCCAGCAGCCTGGCCCCTAGGACGGAGATATACGAGCAGTACTTC. This codes for CASSLAPRTEIYEQYF.

V and J are TRBV10-3 and TRBJ2-7; the match to TRBD2 covers 9 bases. This CDR3 has 18 residues. J gave up 0 bases and V 4 bases, and 13 bases lay outside the gene matches. Germline V lookup: CDR1 ENHRY, CDR2 SYGVKD. This chain's CDR3 is CAISALSRLAETSYEQYF. For the CDR3, the DNA is TGTGCCATCAGTGCTCTTTCCCGACTAGCGGAGACCTCCTACGAGCAGTACTTC.

The table lists this clone with a few counts. V gene TRBV6-5 combines with J gene TRBJ1-5; D is perhaps TRBD1 (6 bases). Germline V CDR1 and CDR2: MNHEY, SVGAGI. Trimming pared 5 bases from V and 5 bases from J, leaving 13 bases between. The CDR3 runs to 14 residues. The CDR3 coding sequence is TGTGCCAGCAGTGCCACAAACAGGGATCAGCCCCAGCATTTT. Translated: CASSATNRDQPQHF.

The chain employs TRBV5-1 and TRBJ1-1; no firm D call. With 4 bases removed from V and 6 bases from J, the gap between germline ends came to 13 bases. In germline, CDR1 is SGHRS, CDR2 YFSETQ. This CDR3 comprises 13 residues. CDR3 in amino acids: CASSRTSGAEAFF. In nucleotides, the CDR3 is TGCGCCAGCAGCCGCACCTCTGGCGCTGAAGCTTTCTTT. The variable domain in full, completed from reference TRBV5-1 and TRBJ1-1, reads KAGVTQTPRYLIKTRGQQVTLSCSPISGHRSVSWYQQTPGQGLQFLFEYFSETQRNKGNFPGRFSGRQFSNSRSEMNVSTLELGDSALYLCASSRTSGAEAFFGQGTRLTVV.

The chain employs TRBV6-6 and TRBJ2-5; no clear D gene. V lost 4 bases to trimming and J lost 5 bases, with 14 bases between them. The CDR3 has 14 amino acids. CDR1 MNHNY and CDR2 SVGAGI come from the germline V gene (reference sequence). Written as DNA, the CDR3 is TGTGCCAGCAGTTCAAGTCGAGGCGTGGAGACCCAGTACTTC. Its protein is CASSSSRGVETQYF.

This chain links TRBV11-3 with TRBJ2-5; D may match TRBD1 or TRBD2 (5 bases each). Germline CDR1 SGHNT, CDR2 YENEEA. Trimming cost V 4 bases and J 1 base, with 10 bases left between them. The CDR3 sequence is 14 residues long. CDR3 sequence reads: CASSSSGAQETQYF. The CDR3 DNA follows: TGTGCCAGCAGCTCCTCCGGGGCCCAAGAGACCCAGTACTTC.

V usage is TRBV6-6 and J usage is TRBJ2-3; 8 bases match TRBD2. Germline lookup yields CDR1 MNHNY and CDR2 SVGAGI (reference sequence). This CDR3 comprises 15 residues. The junction had 5 bases not matched to a gene; V was cut back by 2 bases and J by 4 bases. CDR3 sequence: CASSYPGGDADTQYF. The CDR3 bases are TGTGCCAGCAGTTACCCCGGGGGGGACGCAGATACGCAGTATTTT.

This chain links TRBV6-1 with TRBJ2-7, with D possibly being TRBD1 (5 bases). V was pared by 7 bases and J by 3 bases, with 10 bases between. This CDR3 is 12 amino acids long. Germline loops: CDR1 MNHNS, CDR2 SASEGT. CDR3 sequence reads: CASTDRSYEQYF. The CDR3 nucleotides are TGTGCCAGCACTGACAGAAGCTACGAGCAGTACTTC.